The clone carrying this T cell receptor beta chain was counted ten times or more. Its antigen is unidentified. Germline V gene data show CDR1 as SGHRS and CDR2 as YFSETQ. Trimming pared 0 bases from V and 6 bases from J, leaving 13 bases between. This CDR3 region has 15 residues. This sample is part of a study of T-cell reconstitution after alpha-beta-depleted transplantation in children. Whole-study findings and limits: Alpha-beta T cells about two months after transplant reportedly derived from several hundred expanded graft clones. It was newly produced T cells that mostly accounted for T-cell counts and diversity one year after transplant. Where some patients showed high TCRbeta diversity at day 60, it came from recipient T cells and thymic progenitors that had survived.

A TCRbeta library incorporating unique molecular identifiers was prepared. TCRdb reanalysed the PCR reads using MiXCR and keeps one entry per CDR3 protein. The table has around 800,000 distinct CDR3 sequences, roughly 15% seen once. The source of this sequence is a male patient under 18 who had a stem cell transplant for acute lymphoblastic leukemia, so the T cells may come from the graft donor. The sample was PBMCs, mostly from graft donor cells, taken 360 days after TCRalphabeta/CD19-depleted stem cell transplant. The chain joins TRBV5-1 to TRBJ1-5; a weak D match, TRBD1 (5 bases). The CDR3 coding sequence is TGCGCCAGCAGCTTGGATCGGGGAAGGGGTCAGCCCCAGCATTTT. This gives the protein CASSLDRGRGQPQHF.